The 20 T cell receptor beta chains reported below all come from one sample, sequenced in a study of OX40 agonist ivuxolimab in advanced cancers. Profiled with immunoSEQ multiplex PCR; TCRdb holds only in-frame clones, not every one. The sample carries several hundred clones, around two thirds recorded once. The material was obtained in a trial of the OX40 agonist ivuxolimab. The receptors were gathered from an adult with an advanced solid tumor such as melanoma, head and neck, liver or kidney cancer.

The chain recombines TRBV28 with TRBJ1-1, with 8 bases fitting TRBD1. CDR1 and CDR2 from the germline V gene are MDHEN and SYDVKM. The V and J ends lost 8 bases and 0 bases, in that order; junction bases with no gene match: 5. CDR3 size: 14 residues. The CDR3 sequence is CASCRGRVNTEAFF. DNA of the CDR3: TGTGCCAGCTGCAGGGGGCGCGTGAACACTGAAGCTTTCTTT.

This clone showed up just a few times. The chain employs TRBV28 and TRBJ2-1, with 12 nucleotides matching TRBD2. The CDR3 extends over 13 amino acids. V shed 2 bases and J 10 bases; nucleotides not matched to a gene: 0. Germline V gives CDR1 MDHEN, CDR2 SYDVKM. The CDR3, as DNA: TGTGCCAGCAGTTTAGGGACTAGCGGGGAGCAGTTCTTC. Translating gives CASSLGTSGEQFF.

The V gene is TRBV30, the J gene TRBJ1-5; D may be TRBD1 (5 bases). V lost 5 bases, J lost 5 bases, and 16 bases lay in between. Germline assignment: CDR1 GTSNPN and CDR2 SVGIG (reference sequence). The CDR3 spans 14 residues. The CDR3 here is CAWGTGISYQPQHF. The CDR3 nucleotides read TGTGCCTGGGGGACCGGGATAAGCTATCAGCCCCAGCATTTT.

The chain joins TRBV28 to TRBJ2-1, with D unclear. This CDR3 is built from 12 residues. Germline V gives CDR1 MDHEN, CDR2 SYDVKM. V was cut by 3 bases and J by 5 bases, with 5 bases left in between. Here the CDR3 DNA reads TGTGCCAGCAGTTTCGGCGACAATGAGCAGTTCTTC. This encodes CASSFGDNEQFF.

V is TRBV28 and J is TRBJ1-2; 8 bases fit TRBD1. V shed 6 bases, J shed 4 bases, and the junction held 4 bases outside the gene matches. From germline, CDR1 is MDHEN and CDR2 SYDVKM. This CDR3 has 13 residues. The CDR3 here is CASSPTGGYGYTF. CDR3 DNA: TGTGCCAGCAGCCCCACAGGGGGCTATGGCTACACCTTC.

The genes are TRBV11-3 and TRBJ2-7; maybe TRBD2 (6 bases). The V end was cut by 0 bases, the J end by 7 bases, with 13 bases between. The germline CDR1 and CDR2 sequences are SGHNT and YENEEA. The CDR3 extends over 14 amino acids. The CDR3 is CASSLELASGEQYF. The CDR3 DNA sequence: TGTGCCAGCAGCTTAGAACTAGCTTCAGGAGAGCAGTACTTC.

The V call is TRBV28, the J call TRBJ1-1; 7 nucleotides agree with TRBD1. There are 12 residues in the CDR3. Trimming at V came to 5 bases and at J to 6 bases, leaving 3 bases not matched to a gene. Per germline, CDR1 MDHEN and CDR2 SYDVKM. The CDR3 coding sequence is TGTGCCAGCAGTATAAGGGGGCCTGAAGCTTTCTTT. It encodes CASSIRGPEAFF.

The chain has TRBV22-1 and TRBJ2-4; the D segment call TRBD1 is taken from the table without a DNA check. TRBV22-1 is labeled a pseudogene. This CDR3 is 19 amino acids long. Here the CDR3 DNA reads TGTGCCAGCAGTTTATCTGGGACAGGGGGCCCATTAGCCAAAAACATTCAGTACTTC. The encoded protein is CASSLSGTGGPLAKNIQYF.

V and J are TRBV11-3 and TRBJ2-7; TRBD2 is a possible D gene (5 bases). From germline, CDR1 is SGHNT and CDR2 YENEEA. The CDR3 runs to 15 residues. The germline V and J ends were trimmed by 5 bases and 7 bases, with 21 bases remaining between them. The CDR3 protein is CASSPRSTYTGEQYF. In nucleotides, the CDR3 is TGTGCCAGCAGCCCGAGGTCCACTTATACGGGAGAGCAGTACTTC.

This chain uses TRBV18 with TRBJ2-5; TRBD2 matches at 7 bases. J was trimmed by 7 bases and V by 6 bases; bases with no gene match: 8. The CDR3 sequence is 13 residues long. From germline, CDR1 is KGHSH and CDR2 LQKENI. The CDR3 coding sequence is TGTGCCAGCTCTCGGGGGGAGGCGACGACCCAGTACTTC. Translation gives CASSRGEATTQYF.

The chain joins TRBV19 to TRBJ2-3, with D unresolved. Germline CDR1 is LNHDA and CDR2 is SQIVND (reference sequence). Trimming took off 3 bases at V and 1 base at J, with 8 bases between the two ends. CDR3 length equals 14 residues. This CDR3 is CASSILPGTDTQYF. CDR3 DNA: TGTGCCAGTAGTATTCTCCCGGGCACAGATACGCAGTATTTT.

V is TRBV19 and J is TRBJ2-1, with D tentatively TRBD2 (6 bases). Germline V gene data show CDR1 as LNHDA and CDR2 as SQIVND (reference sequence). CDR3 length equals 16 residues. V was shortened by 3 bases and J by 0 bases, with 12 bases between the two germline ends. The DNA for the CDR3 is TGTGCCAGTAGTATTAGCGGTCATAGCTCCTACAATGAGCAGTTCTTC. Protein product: CASSISGHSSYNEQFF.

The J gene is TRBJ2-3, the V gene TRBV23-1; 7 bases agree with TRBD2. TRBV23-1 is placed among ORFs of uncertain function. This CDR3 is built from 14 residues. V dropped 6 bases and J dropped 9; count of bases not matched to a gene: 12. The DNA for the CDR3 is TGCGCCAGCAGCCAGGAAGCGGGATTAAGGACGCAGTATTTT. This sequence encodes CASSQEAGLRTQYF.

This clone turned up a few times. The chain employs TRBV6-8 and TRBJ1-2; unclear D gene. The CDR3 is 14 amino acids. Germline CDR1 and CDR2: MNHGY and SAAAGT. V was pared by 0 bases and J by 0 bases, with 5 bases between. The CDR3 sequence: CASSYSGANYGYTF. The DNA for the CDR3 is TGTGCCAGCAGTTACTCAGGTGCTAACTATGGCTACACCTTC.

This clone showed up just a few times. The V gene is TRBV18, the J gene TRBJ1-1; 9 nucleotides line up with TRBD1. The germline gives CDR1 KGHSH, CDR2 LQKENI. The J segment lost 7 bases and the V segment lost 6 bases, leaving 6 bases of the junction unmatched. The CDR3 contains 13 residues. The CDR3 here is CASSPDRGIEAFF. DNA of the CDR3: TGTGCCAGCTCGCCGGACAGGGGAATTGAAGCTTTCTTT. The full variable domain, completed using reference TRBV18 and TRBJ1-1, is NAGVMQNPRHLVRRRGQEARLRCSPMKGHSHVYWYRQLPEEGLKFMVYLQKENIIDESGMPKERFSAEFPKEGPSILRIQQVVRGDSAAYFCASSPDRGIEAFFGQGTRLTVV.

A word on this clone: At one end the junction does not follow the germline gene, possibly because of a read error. The DNA of the CDR3 is TGCGCCAGCAAGGTAGCGGGGCAAGAGACTCAGTACTTC. The encoded protein is CASKVAGQETQYF. The chain recombines TRBV10-1 with TRBJ2-5; 8 bases map to TRBD2. CDR3 size: 13 residues. Germline V gene lookup returns CDR1 WNHNN and CDR2 SYGVQD (reference sequence).

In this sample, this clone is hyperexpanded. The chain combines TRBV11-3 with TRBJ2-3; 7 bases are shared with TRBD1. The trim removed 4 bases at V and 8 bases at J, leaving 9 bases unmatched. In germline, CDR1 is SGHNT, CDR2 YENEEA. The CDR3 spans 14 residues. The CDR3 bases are TGTGCCAGCAGCTACGGACAGGCCATTGCTACGCAGTATTTT. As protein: CASSYGQAIATQYF.

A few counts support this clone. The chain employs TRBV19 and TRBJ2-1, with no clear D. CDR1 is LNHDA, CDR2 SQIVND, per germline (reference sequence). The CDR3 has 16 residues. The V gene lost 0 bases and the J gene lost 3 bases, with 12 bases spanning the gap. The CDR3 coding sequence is TGTGCCAGTAGTATAGACCCCCCCGGATTCTACAATGAGCAGTTCTTC. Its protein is CASSIDPPGFYNEQFF.

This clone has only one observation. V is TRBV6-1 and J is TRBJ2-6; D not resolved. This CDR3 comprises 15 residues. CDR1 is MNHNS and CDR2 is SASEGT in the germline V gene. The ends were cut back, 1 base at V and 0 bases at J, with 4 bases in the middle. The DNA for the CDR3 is TGTGCCAGCAGTGAAGGGAGCTCTGGGGCCAACGTCCTGACTTTC. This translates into CASSEGSSGANVLTF.

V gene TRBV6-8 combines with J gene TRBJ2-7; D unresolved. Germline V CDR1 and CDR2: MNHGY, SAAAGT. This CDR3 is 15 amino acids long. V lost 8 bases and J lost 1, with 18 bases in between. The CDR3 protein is CASAPTPSGSYEQYF. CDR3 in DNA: TGTGCCAGCGCTCCTACCCCTAGTGGGTCCTACGAGCAGTACTTC.